This passage covers 22 T cell receptor beta chains from one sample sequenced in a study of CD8 T cells in ankylosing spondylitis (dated by TCRdb to 2016 to 2017). The paper's findings and limits, for the study overall: A TCR beta motif made up of several highly homologous amino acid variants appeared to be characteristic of blood from ankylosing spondylitis patients.

Libraries were prepared through 5' RACE. Sequencing relied on an Illumina HiSeq 2500. TCRdb's own reprocessing of the public reads used fastp at Q25 and MiXCR and kept productive beta chains. Each CDR3 protein gets just one entry, which takes the most common genes and DNA from the rows behind it. The sample data list approximately 520,000 distinct CDR3 sequences, and over 4% of these were observed just once. The ten largest clones add up to roughly 3.2% of the sample. These receptors have no identified antigens. The sequenced material came from blood, either unsorted or a sorted T cell fraction (not recorded which). The receptors here all came from a male donor with ankylosing spondylitis.

This clonotype was detected many times. The V gene is TRBV7-8, the J gene TRBJ1-1; perhaps TRBD1 as D (5 bases). Germline loops: CDR1 SGHVS, CDR2 FQNEAQ. The V gene lost 5 bases and the J gene lost 4 bases, with 23 bases spanning the gap. The CDR3 spans 17 residues. CDR3 loop: CASSPGGGPLVPTEAFF. The CDR3 DNA is TGTGCCAGCAGCCCCGGGGGAGGGCCCCTGGTACCCACTGAAGCTTTCTTT.

The V call is TRBV28, the J call TRBJ2-1; D is unclear. The germline V gene encodes CDR1 MDHEN and CDR2 SYDVKM. With 8 bases removed from V and 11 bases from J, the gap between germline ends came to 19 bases. This CDR3 region has 13 residues. The CDR3 here is CASLHPDATKQFF. For the CDR3, the DNA is TGTGCCAGCCTCCACCCGGACGCAACCAAGCAGTTCTTC.

This clonotype was observed many times. The chain recombines TRBV20-1 with TRBJ1-5; perhaps TRBD1 as D (6 bases). The V gene lost 2 bases and the J gene lost 7 bases, with 12 bases spanning the gap. The CDR3 extends over 13 amino acids. CDR1 is DFQATT, CDR2 SNEGSKA, per germline (reference sequence). CDR3 sequence (DNA): TGCAGTGCTAGAAAACAGGGAGTGCAGCCCCAGCATTTT. Protein product: CSARKQGVQPQHF.

In this sample, this clonotype turned up many times. The J gene is TRBJ2-7, the V gene TRBV12-3 or TRBV12-4; 9 bases line up with TRBD1. The CDR3 spans 13 residues. J gave up 3 bases and V 9 bases, and 6 bases lay outside the gene matches. In nucleotides, the CDR3 is TGTGCCAGTCGGACAGGGGCGATCTACGAGCAGTACTTC. Protein product: CASRTGAIYEQYF.

The sample holds many counts of this clonotype. The J gene is TRBJ1-6, the V gene TRBV20-1; 9 nucleotides align to TRBD1. Losses at the gene ends were 6 bases for V and 8 bases for J; bases not matched to a gene: 5. This CDR3 has 13 residues. The germline gives CDR1 DFQATT, CDR2 SNEGSKA (reference sequence). The chain's CDR3 is CSALRTGDSPLHF. CDR3 nucleotides: TGCAGTGCCCTTAGGACAGGGGATTCACCCCTCCACTTT.

In this sample, this clonotype turned up many times. The gene calls are TRBV12-3 or TRBV12-4 and TRBJ1-2, with TRBD1 as a possible D gene (5 bases). Trimming took 5 bases from V and 8 from J, leaving 15 bases between them. This CDR3 comprises 13 residues. The CDR3 nucleotides read TGTGCCAGCAGTGTTGGGGGAAGTGGGGGCTACACCTTC. It translates to CASSVGGSGGYTF.

The table lists this clonotype with many counts. J is TRBJ2-7 and V is TRBV20-1, with D perhaps matching TRBD1 (7 bases). The germline CDR1 and CDR2 sequences are DFQATT and SNEGSKA (reference sequence). Trimming shortened V by 6 bases and J by 5 bases, and 17 bases separated the two germline ends. The CDR3 spans 13 residues. The CDR3 coding sequence is TGCAGTGCCCAGGGGGGTGCAGGAGACGAGCAGTACTTC. This sequence encodes CSAQGGAGDEQYF.

This clonotype came up a few times. The chain couples TRBV20-1 to TRBJ1-6; D not certain. This CDR3 region has 14 residues. Trimming removed 4 bases from V and 6 bases from J, with 13 bases in between. CDR1 is DFQATT and CDR2 is SNEGSKA in the germline V gene (reference sequence). The CDR3 nucleotides read TGCAGTGCTAATGGTCCAACTTTTAATTCACCCCTCCACTTT. Protein product: CSANGPTFNSPLHF.

This clonotype was detected many times. The V call is TRBV7-9, the J call TRBJ2-7, with 10 bases fitting TRBD2. J was trimmed by 2 bases and V by 6 bases; bases with no gene match: 10. The germline V gene encodes CDR1 SEHNR and CDR2 FQNEAQ (reference sequence). CDR3 length equals 16 residues. The CDR3 reads CASSTVAGGRTYEQYF. DNA of the CDR3: TGTGCCAGCAGTACTGTAGCGGGAGGAAGAACCTACGAGCAGTACTTC.

The chain employs TRBV24-1 and TRBJ2-2, with 12 nucleotides matching TRBD1. The J segment lost 6 bases and the V segment lost 7 bases, leaving 2 bases of the junction unmatched. The length of the CDR3 is 14 residues. CDR1 and CDR2 from the germline V gene are KGHDR and SFDVKD. The CDR3 loop is CATRGTGGPGELFF. DNA for the CDR3: TGTGCCACCAGAGGGACAGGGGGCCCCGGGGAGCTGTTTTTT.

This clonotype appeared many times. The rearrangement joins TRBV28 to TRBJ1-2, with a tentative D call TRBD1 (6 bases). CDR3 length equals 17 residues. V lost 5 bases to trimming and J lost 0 bases, with 19 bases between them. Germline CDR1 reads MDHEN; CDR2 reads SYDVKM. DNA of the CDR3: TGTGCCAGCAGTCCACTAACCCAGGACAGAGCTAACTATGGCTACACCTTC. Amino acids: CASSPLTQDRANYGYTF.

This clonotype was counted ten times or more. The chain couples TRBV28 to TRBJ1-5; the match to TRBD1 covers 9 bases. The CDR3 has 17 residues. V shed 5 bases and J 1 base; nucleotides not matched to a gene: 9. Germline V CDR1 and CDR2: MDHEN, SYDVKM. The CDR3 DNA sequence: TGTGCCAGCAGTCCCATTCAAGGGACAGGGAGCAATCAGCCCCAGCATTTT. It translates to CASSPIQGTGSNQPQHF.

This clonotype was picked up many times. Here the CDR3 reads CASSLEAGAEAFF. CDR3 sequence (DNA): TGTGCCAGCAGTTTAGAGGCCGGAGCTGAAGCTTTCTTT. The chain combines TRBV12-3 or TRBV12-4 with TRBJ1-1; D unclear. The CDR3 length is 13 residues. Trimming took 1 base from V and 6 from J, leaving 9 bases between them.

This clonotype was counted many times. The V call is TRBV20-1, the J call TRBJ2-3; D is perhaps TRBD2 (6 bases). The CDR3 contains 14 residues. Trimming removed 0 bases from V and 3 bases from J, with 10 bases in between. Germline V gene lookup returns CDR1 DFQATT and CDR2 SNEGSKA (reference sequence). CDR3 in amino acids: CSARDVLATDTQYF. The CDR3 nucleotides read TGCAGTGCTAGAGATGTGCTAGCGACAGATACGCAGTATTTT.

This clonotype was detected ten times or more. This chain joins TRBV7-9 and TRBJ1-2, with 12 bases fitting TRBD1. Trimming removed 7 bases from V and 6 bases from J; junction bases left unmatched: 6. The CDR3 sequence is 14 residues long. Germline CDR1 is SEHNR and CDR2 is FQNEAQ (reference sequence). The CDR3 region is CASTGTGGMDGYTF. DNA for the CDR3: TGTGCCAGCACCGGGACAGGGGGCATGGATGGCTACACCTTC. The variable domain in full, with the rest retrieved from reference TRBV7-9 and TRBJ1-2, is DTGVSQNPRHKITKRGQNVTFRCDPISEHNRLYWYRQTLGQGPEFLTYFQNEAQLEKSRLLSDRFSAERPKGSFSTLEIQRTEQGDSAMYLCASTGTGGMDGYTFGSGTRLTVV.

The table lists this clonotype with many counts. This sequence joins TRBV7-9 and TRBJ1-4, with a possible D match to TRBD1 (5 bases). Trimming stripped 0 bases from V and 6 bases from J, with 17 bases between. This CDR3 is 17 amino acids long. The V gene's germline CDR1 is SEHNR and CDR2 FQNEAQ (reference sequence). This CDR3 reads CASSLARQDGAYEKLFF. CDR3 nucleotides: TGTGCCAGCAGCTTAGCAAGGCAGGACGGGGCCTATGAAAAACTGTTTTTT.

The table lists this clonotype with many counts. The chain joins TRBV7-9 to TRBJ1-1; D is possibly TRBD1 (5 bases). The V and J ends lost 1 base and 11 bases respectively, with 17 bases between them. The CDR3 is made up of 14 amino acids. CDR1 and CDR2 from the germline V gene are SEHNR and FQNEAQ (reference sequence). The CDR3 nucleotides read TGTGCCAGCAGCTTAGGGGCCGGAGGGGAGGAGGCTTTCTTT. It translates to CASSLGAGGEEAFF.

This clonotype was observed many times. V and J are TRBV5-8 and TRBJ1-6, with unresolved D. Germline CDR1 SGHTS, CDR2 YDEGEE. CDR3 length equals 14 residues. V shed 10 bases and J shed 8 bases, with 19 bases lying between them. CDR3 nucleotides: TGTGCCGGAGTCCCCCGGGGAAGGTATTCACCCCTCCACTTT. Translating gives CAGVPRGRYSPLHF.

This clonotype was observed many times. The rearrangement uses TRBV29-1 and TRBJ1-2; D unresolved. Germline V gives CDR1 SQVTM, CDR2 ANQGSEA. V lost 3 bases and J 4 bases, leaving 12 bases between the germline ends. The CDR3 spans 13 residues. The CDR3 DNA sequence: TGCAGCGTTGAGAAAGTCTTGGGCTATGGCTACACCTTC. Translating gives CSVEKVLGYGYTF.

This clonotype was found many times. This rearrangement joins TRBV5-1 to TRBJ2-7, with D perhaps matching TRBD2 (8 bases). CDR1 is SGHRS and CDR2 is YFSETQ in the germline V gene. V was cut by 3 bases and J by 5 bases, with 15 bases left in between. The CDR3 is 14 amino acids. The DNA of the CDR3 is TGCGCCAGCAGCTCGGAGCGGGGGACAGACGAGCAGTACTTC. Encoded protein: CASSSERGTDEQYF.

This clonotype was counted ten times or more. The chain uses TRBV5-6 and TRBJ2-5; unclear D gene. V shed 2 bases and J shed 0 bases, with 11 bases lying between them. The CDR3 totals 15 residues. CDR1 is SGHDT and CDR2 is YYEEEE in the germline V gene. CDR3 loop: CASSFLGLYQETQYF. The CDR3, as DNA: TGTGCCAGCAGCTTTTTAGGGTTGTACCAAGAGACCCAGTACTTC.

This clonotype was detected many times. This rearrangement joins TRBV6-1 to TRBJ2-5; D may be TRBD1 or TRBD2 (5 bases each). Per germline, CDR1 MNHNS and CDR2 SASEGT. The CDR3 spans 13 residues. V was shortened by 6 bases and J by 6 bases, with 14 bases between the two germline ends. Written as DNA, the CDR3 is TGTGCCAGCAGCCCCCCTGGGACCCAGACCCAGTACTTC. Amino acids: CASSPPGTQTQYF.